These 10 T cell receptor beta chains were all obtained from the same sample, sequenced in a study of response to subunit inactivated influenza vaccine. TCRdb processed the RT-PCR reads anew with MiXCR; each CDR3 protein has one entry. The table records around 540,000 distinct CDR3 sequences, roughly 10% of them present only once. The source was PBMCs from blood, collected on the day of vaccination. The receptors were gathered from a man in his fifties who received an inactivated influenza vaccine.

This clonotype came up a few times. This sequence joins TRBV7-3 and TRBJ2-7, with 7 bases identical to TRBD2. The CDR3 consists of 18 residues. Germline assignment: CDR1 SGHTA and CDR2 FQGTGA. V dropped 7 bases and J dropped 6; count of bases not matched to a gene: 24. CDR3 loop: CASTPIGGGLDGNSEQYF. The CDR3 nucleotides are TGTGCCAGCACCCCTATAGGCGGGGGACTGGATGGGAATAGCGAGCAGTACTTC.

This chain uses TRBV12-3 or TRBV12-4 with TRBJ2-1; TRBD2 agrees at 12 bases. This CDR3 is built from 16 residues. V trimming: 2 bases; J trimming: 10 bases; junction bases outside the gene matches: 9. This CDR3 is CASSLTSGGPGQEQFF. In DNA form, the CDR3 reads TGTGCCAGCAGTTTAACTAGCGGGGGGCCGGGGCAGGAGCAGTTCTTC.

The gene calls are TRBV6-2 or TRBV6-3 and TRBJ1-5; no definite D call. This CDR3 is built from 16 residues. Germline-derived CDR1 and CDR2 are MNHEY and SVGEGT. V dropped 0 bases and J dropped 6 bases, with 15 bases sitting between them. The CDR3 DNA is TGTGCCAGCAGTTACTCGCCAGGCGGACTGATTCAGCCCCAGCATTTT. Its translation is CASSYSPGGLIQPQHF.

This clonotype was recorded at least ten times. The rearrangement joins TRBV20-1 to TRBJ2-5; weak D call: TRBD2 (6 bases). The CDR3 loop spans 16 amino acids. Germline V gene sequence: CDR1 DFQATT, CDR2 SNEGSKA (reference sequence). V gave up 3 bases and J gave up 2 bases, with 19 bases separating them. This chain's CDR3 is CSASLLAGKPQETQYF. The CDR3 DNA sequence: TGCAGTGCTAGTTTACTGGCGGGGAAACCTCAAGAGACCCAGTACTTC.

This rearrangement joins TRBV20-1 to TRBJ2-7; D is perhaps TRBD1 (5 bases). The CDR3 contains 12 residues. V was shortened by 7 bases and J by 6 bases, with 16 bases between the two germline ends. Looked up from germline, CDR1 is DFQATT and CDR2 is SNEGSKA (reference sequence). CDR3 sequence reads: CSGSRVLGEQYF. As DNA, the CDR3 is TGCAGTGGTTCCAGGGTATTGGGCGAGCAGTACTTC.

The table lists this clonotype with many counts. V usage is TRBV6-1 and J usage is TRBJ1-6; TRBD1 aligns across 9 bases. Germline V gene sequence: CDR1 MNHNS, CDR2 SASEGT. The CDR3 runs 15 residues. Germline trimming cut 4 bases from V and 6 bases from J; bases unmatched to any gene: 4. CDR3 coding DNA: TGTGCCAGCAGTGGGTCGGGACAGGGTAATTCACCCCTCCACTTT. It encodes CASSGSGQGNSPLHF.

The rearrangement joins TRBV20-1 to TRBJ2-5, with D maybe TRBD2 (7 bases). The CDR3 sequence is 12 residues long. Germline V gene lookup returns CDR1 DFQATT and CDR2 SNEGSKA (reference sequence). V lost 6 bases and J lost 8, with 16 bases in between. The CDR3 is CSAGGAAGTQYF. DNA of the CDR3: TGCAGTGCGGGGGGGGCCGCGGGCACCCAGTACTTC.

This chain connects TRBV3-1 to TRBJ2-1, with unresolved D. Trimming took 0 bases from V and 9 from J, leaving 12 bases between them. This CDR3 spans 14 amino acids. Germline CDR1 and CDR2: LGHDT and YNNKEL (reference sequence). CDR3 sequence (DNA): TGTGCCAGCAGCCAAGATCGGGCGTCCAGTGAGCAGTTCTTC. Its translation is CASSQDRASSEQFF.

The chain uses TRBV29-1 and TRBJ2-5; TRBD2 might be the D (5 bases). V was trimmed by 5 bases and J by 2 bases, leaving 9 bases between them. Per germline, CDR1 SQVTM and CDR2 ANQGSEA. CDR3 size: 12 residues. Written as DNA, the CDR3 is TGCAGCGTTCAGCGGCAGCAAGAGACCCAGTACTTC. Translating gives CSVQRQQETQYF.

This clonotype occurred many times. The V gene is TRBV20-1, the J gene TRBJ2-7; D may correspond to TRBD1 or TRBD2 (5 bases each). Trimming removed 2 bases at V and 1 base at J, with 18 bases between. The CDR3 has 16 amino acids. Germline CDR1 DFQATT, CDR2 SNEGSKA (reference sequence). CDR3 protein: CSARPLRTGASYEQYF. CDR3 nucleotide sequence: TGCAGTGCTAGACCATTACGAACCGGGGCGTCCTACGAGCAGTACTTC.